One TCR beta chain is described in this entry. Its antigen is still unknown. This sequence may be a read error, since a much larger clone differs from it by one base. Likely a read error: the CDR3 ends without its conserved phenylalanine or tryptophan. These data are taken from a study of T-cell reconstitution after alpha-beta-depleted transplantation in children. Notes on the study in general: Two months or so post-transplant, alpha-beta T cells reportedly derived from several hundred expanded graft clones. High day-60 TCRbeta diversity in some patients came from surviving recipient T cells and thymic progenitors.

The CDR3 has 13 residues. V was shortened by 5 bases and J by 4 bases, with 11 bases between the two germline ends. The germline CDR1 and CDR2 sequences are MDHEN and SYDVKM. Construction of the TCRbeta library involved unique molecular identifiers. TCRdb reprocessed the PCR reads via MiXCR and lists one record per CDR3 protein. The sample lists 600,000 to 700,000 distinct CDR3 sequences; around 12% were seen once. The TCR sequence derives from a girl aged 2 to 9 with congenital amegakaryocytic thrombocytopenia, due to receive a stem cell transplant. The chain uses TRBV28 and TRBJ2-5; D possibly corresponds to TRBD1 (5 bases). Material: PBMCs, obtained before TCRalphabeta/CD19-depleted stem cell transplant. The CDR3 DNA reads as TGTGCCAGCAGTGCCCCAGGGCGAGAGACCCAGTACTTG. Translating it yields CASSAPGRETQYL.